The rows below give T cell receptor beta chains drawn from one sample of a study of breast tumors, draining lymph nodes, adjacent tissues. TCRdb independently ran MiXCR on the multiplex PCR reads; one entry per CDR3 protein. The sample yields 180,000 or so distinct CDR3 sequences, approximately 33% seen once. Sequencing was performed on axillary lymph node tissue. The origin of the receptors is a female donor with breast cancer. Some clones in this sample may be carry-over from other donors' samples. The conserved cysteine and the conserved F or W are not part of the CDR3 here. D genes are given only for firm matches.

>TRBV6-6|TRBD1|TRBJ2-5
ASSLGPGGETQY
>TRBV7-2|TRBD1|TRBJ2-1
ASSLGQGAYNEQL
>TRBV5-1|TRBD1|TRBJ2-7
ASSATTGGYEQY
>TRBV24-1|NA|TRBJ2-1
ATGWGARGRFEQF
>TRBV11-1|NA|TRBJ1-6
ASSRGNSPLH
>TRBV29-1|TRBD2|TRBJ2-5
SLALAGGPTETQY
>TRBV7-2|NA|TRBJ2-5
ASSLTAGTGETQY
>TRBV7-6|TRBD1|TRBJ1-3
ASSTGQGNGNTIY
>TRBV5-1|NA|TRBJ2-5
ASSLSSGTQY
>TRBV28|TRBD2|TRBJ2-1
ASILTSGYNEQF
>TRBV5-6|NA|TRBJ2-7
ASSTPDRPYEQY
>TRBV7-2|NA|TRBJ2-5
ATTSPPGETQY
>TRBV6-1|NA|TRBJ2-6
ASRPGTGANVLT
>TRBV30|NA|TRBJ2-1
AWSPPLARHYNEQF
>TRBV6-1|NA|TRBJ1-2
ASSEGGGDYGYT
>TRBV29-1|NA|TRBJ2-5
SVDLGSQETQY
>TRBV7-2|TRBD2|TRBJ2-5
ASSPGLAGVETQY
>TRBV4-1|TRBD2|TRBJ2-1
ASSQDGTSGYNEQF
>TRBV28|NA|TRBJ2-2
ASTEINGELF
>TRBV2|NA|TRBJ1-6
ASSERGGVLLH
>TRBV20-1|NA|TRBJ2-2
SARAGWLEDTGELF
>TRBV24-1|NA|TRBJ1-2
ATSALQGSSNYGYT
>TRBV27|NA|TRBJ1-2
ASSLGGALYGYT
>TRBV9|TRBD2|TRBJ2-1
ASSVWEAGVNEQF
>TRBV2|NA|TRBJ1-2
ASSERRSGGYT
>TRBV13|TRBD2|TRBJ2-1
ASSRLAGGDSGEQF
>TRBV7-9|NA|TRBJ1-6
ASSLGLAGDSPLH
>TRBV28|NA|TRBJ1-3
ASSLGLAGGNTIY
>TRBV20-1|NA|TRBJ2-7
SARTGAWDEQY
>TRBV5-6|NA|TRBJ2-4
ASSHYRQQFKNIQY
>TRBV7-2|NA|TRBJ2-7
ASSPVLRQGEGGQY
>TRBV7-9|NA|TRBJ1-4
ASSPGHYNEELF
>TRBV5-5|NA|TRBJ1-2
ASSSEGGRVYGYT
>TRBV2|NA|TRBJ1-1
ASSWQNTEAF
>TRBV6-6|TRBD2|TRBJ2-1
ASRPTSGRADEQF
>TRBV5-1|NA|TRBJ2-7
ASSLVGQTYEQY
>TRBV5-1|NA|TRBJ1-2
ASSLVGGNYGYT
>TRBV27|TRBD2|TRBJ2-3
ASSRGGAYKGTDTQY